This T cell receptor (beta chain) was sequenced in a study of blood T cell repertoires in COVID-19. There are 12 residues in the CDR3. From germline, CDR1 is MNHEY and CDR2 SVGEGT. The V end lost 6 bases, the J end lost 15 bases, and 18 bases lay between the germline ends. Some clones are missing from TCRdb's copy, which holds only in-frame ones; the method was immunoSEQ multiplex PCR. The sample records over 200,000 clones, about 94% being singletons. This chain uses TRBV6-2 or TRBV6-3 with TRBJ2-1; weak D call: TRBD2 (5 bases). Sequencing used peripheral blood. This clonotype originated in a man aged 55 to 70 with COVID-19, enrolled during active disease. CDR3 sequence (DNA): TGTGCCAGCAGCCCGACTACCGGTTTAGGGTTCTTC. The encoded protein is CASSPTTGLGFF.